The 18 T cell receptor beta chains presented below share a single source sample, sequenced in a study of T cell responses to AZD1222 COVID-19 vaccine. Measured with immunoSEQ multiplex PCR; TCRdb has only the in-frame clones, and not every one. The sample yields over 90,000 clones, 90% to 95% seen once. Source: peripheral blood, taken 28 days after the second AZD1222 dose. These receptors came from an adult who received the AZD1222 COVID-19 vaccine.

This clone is a singleton in its sample. The chain couples TRBV6-2 or TRBV6-3 to TRBJ2-7; maybe TRBD2 (6 bases). CDR1 and CDR2 (germline): MNHEY, SVGEGT. The CDR3 extends over 14 amino acids. The V end was cut by 6 bases, the J end by 9 bases, with 21 bases between. The CDR3 coding sequence is TGTGCCAGCAGCTGGGGGACTTTTCCCCAGGGGCAGTACTTC. Its protein is CASSWGTFPQGQYF.

This clone came up once. The same CDR3 arises from other DNA sequences in this sample as well. The chain uses TRBV18 and TRBJ1-5, with D unresolved. Germline V lookup: CDR1 KGHSH, CDR2 LQKENI. Trimming left V 1 base short and J 0 bases short, with 4 bases between. There are 14 residues in the CDR3. CDR3 DNA: TGTGCCAGCTCACCACTTGATAGCAATCAGCCCCAGCATTTT. Protein sequence: CASSPLDSNQPQHF.

The V call is TRBV30, the J call TRBJ2-7; D is uncertain. The CDR3 sequence is 12 residues long. Trimming cost V 5 bases and J 5 bases, with 13 bases left between them. Germline V lookup: CDR1 GTSNPN, CDR2 SVGIG (reference sequence). The CDR3 reads CAWGPVGNEQYF. The CDR3 DNA sequence: TGTGCCTGGGGGCCGGTGGGGAACGAGCAGTACTTC.

This chain joins TRBV11-3 and TRBJ2-3, with D uncertain. Germline CDR1 SGHNT, CDR2 YENEEA. The V end was cut by 0 bases, the J end by 0 bases, with 7 bases between. CDR3 size: 15 residues. CDR3 sequence (DNA): TGTGCCAGCAGCTTAGATACGCTTAGCACAGATACGCAGTATTTT. This translates into CASSLDTLSTDTQYF.

This sequence joins TRBV5-4 and TRBJ1-6; D gene uncertain. The CDR3 spans 14 residues. Trimming removed 4 bases from V and 7 bases from J, with 12 bases in between. Germline CDR1 and CDR2: SGHNT and YYREEE (reference sequence). The CDR3 region is CASSPGVANSPLHF. In DNA form, the CDR3 reads TGTGCCAGCAGCCCGGGAGTCGCGAATTCACCCCTCCACTTT.

The genes are TRBV19 and TRBJ1-2, with 7 bases matching TRBD1. V was clipped by 6 bases and J by 0 bases; unmatched bases: 7. The CDR3 extends over 15 amino acids. Germline V gene lookup returns CDR1 LNHDA and CDR2 SQIVND (reference sequence). This chain's CDR3 is CASRGPTGSNYGYTF. For the CDR3, the DNA is TGTGCCAGTAGAGGGCCGACAGGGTCTAACTATGGCTACACCTTC.

This clone was found once. V usage is TRBV20-1 and J usage is TRBJ2-5; maybe TRBD1 (5 bases). The V end lost 3 bases, the J end lost 3 bases, and 11 bases lay between the germline ends. CDR1 is DFQATT, CDR2 SNEGSKA, per germline (reference sequence). The CDR3 sequence is 13 residues long. The CDR3 coding sequence is TGCAGTGCTAGTCTCCAGGGTAAAGAGACCCAGTACTTC. Its protein is CSASLQGKETQYF.

The V and J genes are TRBV14 and TRBJ2-7, with 8 nucleotides matching TRBD2. CDR1 SGHDN and CDR2 FVKESK come from the germline V gene. CDR3 length: 16 residues. The V and J ends lost 4 bases and 3 bases, in that order; junction bases with no gene match: 11. CDR3 residues: CASSLRTSPRYYEQYF. The CDR3 coding sequence is TGTGCCAGCAGCCTTAGGACTAGCCCCAGATACTACGAGCAGTACTTC.

In this sample, this clone turned up once. The V and J genes are TRBV9 and TRBJ1-1; D uncertain. V lost 2 bases, J lost 1 base, and 6 bases lay in between. Germline assignment: CDR1 SGDLS and CDR2 YYNGEE. The CDR3 extends over 13 amino acids. CDR3 sequence (DNA): TGTGCCAGCAGCGTGGGTACGAACACTGAAGCTTTCTTT. This gives the protein CASSVGTNTEAFF.

The chain recombines TRBV5-6 with TRBJ1-2; maybe TRBD1 (6 bases). The CDR3 length is 16 residues. The V gene's germline CDR1 is SGHDT and CDR2 YYEEEE. V was pared by 0 bases and J by 0 bases, with 12 bases between. The CDR3 loop reads CASSLVGRTANYGYTF. The CDR3, as DNA: TGTGCCAGCAGCTTGGTAGGCAGGACAGCTAACTATGGCTACACCTTC.

The CDR3 sequence: CASIRQGFSEAFF. As DNA, the CDR3 is TGTGCCAGTATTCGACAGGGGTTCTCTGAAGCTTTCTTT. The gene calls are TRBV19 and TRBJ1-1, with TRBD1 matching over 8 bases. Germline assignment: CDR1 LNHDA and CDR2 SQIVND (reference sequence). The V gene end was trimmed by 7 bases and the J gene end by 6 bases; junction bases not matched to a gene: 7. The CDR3 runs 13 residues.

Comments on this clone: A read error may produce the germline difference seen at one junction end. The genes are TRBV18 and TRBJ1-3; 10 positions agree with TRBD1. CDR1 and CDR2 (germline): KGHSH, LQKENI. This CDR3 has 15 amino acids. For the CDR3, the DNA is TGTGCCAGCACACCACGACAGGGGGCTGGGAACACCATATATTTT. Protein product: CASTPRQGAGNTIYF.

The chain uses TRBV4-1 and TRBJ1-4; perhaps TRBD1 as D (5 bases). V dropped 1 base and J dropped 4 bases, with 7 bases sitting between them. This CDR3 region has 14 residues. Germline V gives CDR1 MGHRA, CDR2 YSYEKL. The CDR3 loop is CASSQGQGNEKLFF. The DNA of the CDR3 is TGCGCCAGCAGCCAAGGGCAGGGTAATGAAAAACTGTTTTTT.

V is TRBV20-1 and J is TRBJ1-5, with unresolved D. There are 11 residues in the CDR3. Looked up from germline, CDR1 is DFQATT and CDR2 is SNEGSKA (reference sequence). V gave up 6 bases and J gave up 7 bases, with 10 bases separating them. The chain's CDR3 is CSAALGQPQHF. The CDR3, as DNA: TGCAGTGCCGCGCTTGGGCAGCCCCAGCATTTT.

The chain employs TRBV21-1 and TRBJ2-1. TRBV21-1 is tagged as a pseudogene. This CDR3 has 15 amino acids. The CDR3 DNA sequence: TGTGCCAGCAGCGATCGGGACGGTACCTACAATGAGCAGTTCTTC. This translates into CASSDRDGTYNEQFF.

The chain carries TRBV3-1 (or the pseudogene TRBV3-2) and TRBJ2-1; TRBD1 matches 8 bases. Germline V CDR1 and CDR2: LGHDT, YNNKEL (reference sequence). The V segment lost 3 bases and the J segment 10 bases; nucleotides outside the gene matches: 17. This CDR3 contains 17 residues. CDR3: CASSHDSGGAGLVEQFF. CDR3 bases: TGTGCCAGCAGCCACGATTCAGGGGGCGCAGGATTAGTCGAGCAGTTCTTC.

The count of this clone is one. V gene TRBV11-2 combines with J gene TRBJ2-5; tentative D call: TRBD2 (5 bases). This CDR3 contains 13 residues. Germline V gene sequence: CDR1 SGHAT, CDR2 FQNNGV. V was clipped by 7 bases and J by 0 bases, with 9 bases between them. The CDR3 nucleotides are TGTGCCAGCATCCCGAGGGACCAAGAGACCCAGTACTTC. Its translation: CASIPRDQETQYF. The whole variable domain, filled in from reference TRBV11-2 and TRBJ2-5, reads EAGVAQSPRYKIIEKRQSVAFWCNPISGHATLYWYQQILGQGPKLLIQFQNNGVVDDSQLPKDRFSAERLKGVDSTLKIQPAKLEDSAVYLCASIPRDQETQYFGPGTRLLVL.

The chain combines TRBV9 with TRBJ1-6, with D possibly TRBD1 on 6 matching bases. With 1 base removed from V and 9 bases from J, the gap between germline ends came to 8 bases. The CDR3 spans 13 residues. The V gene's germline CDR1 is SGDLS and CDR2 YYNGEE. The CDR3 coding sequence is TGTGCCAGCAGCGTAAACAGGGCTTCACCCCTCCACTTT. This codes for CASSVNRASPLHF.